A selection of T cell receptor beta chains follows, all from one sample in a study of CD8 T cells in Susac syndrome. TCRdb re-analysed the immunoSEQ multiplex PCR reads in MiXCR, keeping a single row per CDR3 protein. The sample holds around 200,000 distinct CDR3 sequences, 92% seen once. The material sequenced was CD8+ T cells from PBMCs. These receptors originate from a human donor with multiple sclerosis. Both conserved end residues are part of each CDR3. Each record gives: CDR3 protein, CDR3 DNA, D gene, V gene, J gene, clone size. A D gene is named only where the DNA matches it firmly. Rows give clone size only sometimes, using once, few, many, or a class for an expanded clone.

CAWSGGGTEAFF	TGTGCCTGGAGTGGAGGGGGGACTGAAGCTTTCTTT	.	TRBV30	TRBJ1-1	.
CASKGPRQGSITDTQYF	TGTGCCAGCAAAGGCCCAAGACAGGGGAGCATCACAGATACGCAGTATTTT	TRBD1	TRBV27	TRBJ2-3	.
CSATSRTATNYGYTF	TGCAGTGCTACCTCCCGGACAGCAACTAACTATGGCTACACCTTC	.	TRBV20-1	TRBJ1-2	.
CSAREALVGIQYF	TGCAGTGCTAGAGAAGCTTTGGTAGGCATTCAGTACTTC	.	TRBV20-1	TRBJ2-4	.
CASSLVTGVNSPLHF	TGTGCCAGCAGCTTAGTTACAGGGGTTAATTCACCCCTCCACTTT	TRBD1	TRBV11-2	TRBJ1-6	.
CASSQVDRDQEQYF	TGCGCCAGCAGCCAGGTGGACAGGGATCAGGAGCAGTACTTC	TRBD1	TRBV4-1	TRBJ2-7	.
CASRSAGLWYEQFF	TGTGCCAGCAGGAGCGCCGGCCTTTGGTATGAGCAGTTCTTC	.	TRBV12-3/TRBV12-4	TRBJ2-1	.
CSVAGISYEQYF	TGCAGCGTTGCAGGGATCTCCTACGAGCAGTACTTC	.	TRBV29-1	TRBJ2-7	.
CATSGTGEGETQYF	TGTGCCACCAGTGGGACAGGTGAGGGGGAGACCCAGTACTTC	TRBD1	TRBV24-1	TRBJ2-5	.
CASSFSDGTAVYGYTF	TGTGCCAGCAGCTTCTCGGATGGGACAGCCGTCTATGGCTACACCTTC	TRBD1	TRBV7-9	TRBJ1-2	.
CSAILLDRGETQYF	TGCAGTGCTATACTCCTGGACAGGGGAGAGACCCAGTACTTC	TRBD1	TRBV20-1	TRBJ2-5	.
CASSQRWSGVGYEQYF	TGTGCCAGCAGCCAACGCTGGTCGGGGGTGGGCTACGAGCAGTACTTC	.	TRBV14	TRBJ2-7	.
CSAQRGGTGRYEQYF	TGCAGTGCGCAGAGGGGAGGGACAGGGCGCTACGAGCAGTACTTC	TRBD1	TRBV20-1	TRBJ2-7	.
CASSSGDWETQYF	TGCGCCAGCAGCTCTGGGGATTGGGAGACCCAGTACTTC	.	TRBV4-3	TRBJ2-5	.
CASSLALAGDTILQETQYF	TGTGCCAGCAGTTTGGCACTAGCGGGCGACACGATCCTTCAAGAGACCCAGTACTTC	TRBD2	TRBV12-3/TRBV12-4	TRBJ2-5	.
CASTPLIGQVENTEAFF	TGTGCCAGCACTCCCCTTATTGGACAGGTCGAGAACACTGAAGCTTTCTTT	TRBD1	TRBV2	TRBJ1-1	.
CASSHGTSSSTDTQYF	TGTGCCAGCAGCCACGGGACTAGCAGCTCCACAGATACGCAGTATTTT	TRBD2	TRBV3-1	TRBJ2-3	.
CASSAGQGYQETQYF	TGTGCCAGCAGTGCCGGACAGGGGTACCAAGAGACCCAGTACTTC	TRBD1	TRBV6-1	TRBJ2-5	once
CASSYGLGHTIYF	TGTGCCAGCAGTTACGGGCTCGGGCACACCATATATTTT	.	TRBV6-5	TRBJ1-3	.
CASSHSTGGITDTQYF	TGCGCCAGCAGCCACAGTACAGGGGGCATCACGGATACGCAGTATTTT	TRBD1	TRBV4-1	TRBJ2-3	.
CASSLVPEGVEQYF	TGTGCCAGCAGCTTAGTCCCCGAGGGCGTCGAGCAGTACTTC	.	TRBV7-8	TRBJ2-7	.
CASSDLAQGGNGEPFF	TGTGCCAGCAGCGATCTCGCACAGGGGGGGAACGGGGAGCCGTTTTTT	.	TRBV13	TRBJ2-2	.
CASSLGQGALGEQYF	TGTGCCAGCAGCTTAGGACAGGGGGCGCTTGGCGAGCAGTACTTC	TRBD1	TRBV7-2	TRBJ2-7	.
CASSPGDSHLHF	TGTGCCAGCAGCCCTGGCGACTCACACCTCCACTTT	.	TRBV5-6	TRBJ1-6	.
CASSPGGTVNTDTQYF	TGTGCCAGCTCACCAGGGGGGACCGTAAACACAGATACGCAGTATTTT	.	TRBV18	TRBJ2-3	.
CASSPGLAGNNEQFF	TGTGCCAGTAGTCCGGGACTAGCGGGGAACAATGAGCAGTTCTTC	TRBD2	TRBV19	TRBJ2-1	.
CASSLRGLQPQHF	TGTGCCAGCAGCTTACGGGGGCTTCAGCCCCAGCATTTT	.	TRBV13	TRBJ1-5	.
CASSLATGGKAEAFF	TGCGCCAGCAGCTTGGCTACAGGCGGAAAAGCTGAAGCTTTCTTT	.	TRBV5-1	TRBJ1-1	.
CASSHPRGGSRGQETQYF	TGTGCCAGCAGTCACCCCCGGGGGGGGTCCAGAGGCCAAGAGACCCAGTACTTC	TRBD2	TRBV28	TRBJ2-5	.
CASSFLGQGSEKLFF	TGTGCCAGCAGCTTCCTAGGGCAGGGTTCTGAAAAACTGTTTTTT	.	TRBV5-6	TRBJ1-4	.
CASSEEGLMNTEAFF	TGTGCCAGCAGTGAAGAGGGCTTAATGAACACTGAAGCTTTCTTT	.	TRBV6-1	TRBJ1-1	.
CASSPLGVSYEQYF	TGTGCCAGCAGCCCTCTAGGGGTTTCCTACGAGCAGTACTTC	.	TRBV12-3/TRBV12-4	TRBJ2-7	.
CASSLAGGSADTQYF	TGTGCCAGCAGCTTGGCAGGGGGCTCTGCAGATACGCAGTATTTT	TRBD1	TRBV7-9	TRBJ2-3	.
CASSFGYGGQEDEQYF	TGTGCCAGCTCGTTCGGCTACGGGGGACAAGAGGACGAGCAGTACTTC	.	TRBV18	TRBJ2-7	.
CASSLWDRSSYEQYF	TGTGCCAGCAGCCTTTGGGACCGAAGCTCCTACGAGCAGTACTTC	.	TRBV5-4	TRBJ2-7	.
CASTFRGETYGYTF	TGTGCCAGTACGTTCAGAGGAGAGACCTATGGCTACACCTTC	.	TRBV19	TRBJ1-2	.
CASSLKPASRAYEQYF	TGTGCCAGCAGTTTAAAGCCAGCCAGCCGGGCCTACGAGCAGTACTTC	.	TRBV27	TRBJ2-7	.
CASSFPRGRGETQYF	TGTGCCAGCAGCTTCCCTAGGGGCCGCGGGGAGACCCAGTACTTC	.	TRBV7-9	TRBJ2-5	.
CASSQAVGTEAFF	TGCGCCAGCAGCCAAGCAGTAGGGACTGAAGCTTTCTTT	.	TRBV4-3	TRBJ1-1	.
CSARVYMMEGNEQFF	TGCAGTGCTAGAGTATATATGATGGAGGGGAATGAGCAGTTCTTC	.	TRBV20-1	TRBJ2-1	.
CASSQDWSYNEQFF	TGCGCCAGCAGCCAAGATTGGTCCTACAATGAGCAGTTCTTC	.	TRBV4-3	TRBJ2-1	.
CASSLGWSFGGNTIYF	TGTGCCAGCAGCTTAGGATGGTCGTTTGGGGGAAACACCATATATTTT	.	TRBV11-3	TRBJ1-3	.
CATSRDRAGRETQYF	TGTGCCACCAGCAGAGATCGTGCGGGGAGAGAGACCCAGTACTTC	.	TRBV15	TRBJ2-5	.
CASSQEKYLVGLTNEKLFF	TGCGCCAGCAGCCAAGAAAAGTACCTTGTCGGACTGACTAATGAAAAACTGTTTTTT	.	TRBV4-1	TRBJ1-4	.
CSVEVEENYEQYF	TGCAGCGTTGAAGTTGAAGAGAACTACGAGCAGTACTTC	.	TRBV29-1	TRBJ2-7	.
CASSQEGTFVYEQYF	TGCGCCAGCAGCCAAGAAGGAACATTCGTCTACGAGCAGTACTTC	.	TRBV4-3	TRBJ2-7	.
CASSWAGANEQFF	TGTGCCAGCAGTTGGGCAGGGGCCAATGAGCAGTTCTTC	.	TRBV12-3/TRBV12-4	TRBJ2-1	.
CASSATGEGSYEQYF	TGTGCCAGCAGCGCGACAGGGGAGGGATCCTACGAGCAGTACTTC	.	TRBV28	TRBJ2-7	once
CASSPPSGTTDTQYF	TGTGCCAGCAGCCCCCCATCCGGGACCACAGATACGCAGTATTTT	.	TRBV7-8	TRBJ2-3	.